This paragraph covers one T cell receptor beta chain sequence. The read terminates 3 residues ahead of where the CDR3 ends, so the germline J gene completes it. This specimen comes from a study of T cells in women clearing cervical HPV infection. The protocol was immunoSEQ multiplex PCR, while the TCRdb copy is restricted to in-frame clones and leaves out a portion. This sample lists roughly 24,000 clones; its ten largest clones have less than 6%. Trimming cost V 4 bases and J 7 bases, with 20 bases left between them. Germline V gene lookup returns CDR1 SNHLY and CDR2 FYNNEI. This CDR3 is 16 amino acids long.

The sequenced sample consisted of blood buffy coat. The TCR was taken from a woman between 18 and 70 years old with a cervical HPV16 infection that either progressed to CIN3+ or cleared (not recorded which). The chain joins TRBV2 to TRBJ1-5; D may be TRBD1 (6 bases). CDR3 DNA (partial): TGTGCCAGCAGTGGGAGGGGGGGGCGAGGAGGGCAGCCC. Protein product: CASSGRGGRGGQP. In full, the CDR3 is CASSGRGGRGGQPQHF.